This T cell receptor beta chain was retrieved from a study of cytomegalovirus exposure and HLA in healthy donors. A word on this clone: What it recognizes is unknown.

Study findings and constraints: In a later analysis, V- and J-gene trimming of beta chains associated with a DCLRE1C missense variant, replicated independently.

The PCR had 60 Vbeta and 13 Jbeta primers. Here immunoSEQ multiplex PCR was the method, and the copy in TCRdb shows in-frame clones only, minus some. The sample includes about 180,000 clones, over 70% seen only once; the top ten take more than 0.4%. The CDR3 contains 17 residues. Germline CDR1 is SGHDT and CDR2 is YYEEEE. V gave up 1 base and J gave up 2 bases, with 16 bases separating them. This clonotype originated in a woman aged 45-65 years in good health and CMV-seronegative. Sequenced material: PBMCs. The rearrangement joins TRBV5-6 to TRBJ2-1, with D perhaps TRBD2 (6 bases). The CDR3 is CASSLYLGGATYNEQFF. The CDR3 coding sequence is TGTGCCAGCAGCTTGTATCTTGGCGGGGCAACCTACAATGAGCAGTTCTTC. Filled out from reference TRBV5-6 and TRBJ2-1, the complete variable domain reads DAGVTQSPTHLIKTRGQQVTLRCSPKSGHDTVSWYQQALGQGPQFIFQYYEEEERQRGNFPDRFSGHQFPNYSSELNVNALLLGDSALYLCASSLYLGGATYNEQFFGPGTRLTVL.